The present entry profiles one TCR beta chain with its context. This sample stems from a study of blood T cells in healthy people across ages. For the second PCR, which ran for roughly 6 to 12 cycles, a sample-barcoded 5' primer and a J-beta primer mix were used. TCRdb ran MiXCR on the 5' RACE reads and lists one entry per CDR3 protein. The sample has about 640,000 distinct CDR3 sequences, roughly 53% seen once. CDR3 size: 17 residues. Trimming at V came to 0 bases and at J to 8 bases, leaving 12 bases not matched to a gene. Per germline, CDR1 SGHRS and CDR2 YFSETQ. The chain recombines TRBV5-1 with TRBJ1-4; 8 bases agree with TRBD1. This sequence was found in a man aged 55 to 70 in good health. The sequenced material came from blood. CDR3 nucleotide sequence: TGCGCCAGCAGCTTGGGGGCGGTTAGGACAGGGTACGAAAAACTGTTTTTT. Translating it yields CASSLGAVRTGYEKLFF.